This T cell receptor (beta chain) was recovered during a study of spatial heterogeneity in lung cancer. Study in general: Consistent detection of more beta-chain than alpha-chain sequences was observed. Study-wide results and caveats: Blood carried ubiquitous expanded tumor TCRs more at resection than follow-up.

This clonotype is termed large (0.1 to 1%). The antigen is undetermined. The time point denotes: sample taken at primary tumor resection. Extraction of whole RNA from tumor, nontumor lung or frozen PBMC preceded unsorted sequencing. The V gene lost 0 bases and the J gene lost 2 bases, with 9 bases spanning the gap. The CDR3 is 14 amino acids. Germline lookup yields CDR1 GTSNPN and CDR2 SVGIG (reference sequence). TCRdb re-called the 5' RACE reads with MiXCR, one entry per CDR3 protein. The top ten hold roughly an eighth of the sample, which has roughly 17,000 distinct CDR3 sequences, about 19% seen once.

The starting material was PBMCs, obtained at surgery. This sequence was found in a male donor with early-stage non-small cell lung cancer. This chain joins TRBV30 and TRBJ2-3, with unresolved D. The CDR3: CAWSVTENTDTQYF. The CDR3 region has the DNA TGTGCCTGGAGTGTAACGGAAAACACAGATACGCAGTATTTT.